Given below is one T cell receptor beta chain in context. As yet, its antigen is unknown. These data originate in a study of beta chain features in type 1 diabetes. The investigators reverse transcribed all of the isolated RNA, so they sequenced expressed TCRB transcripts. The repertoire was sequenced with immunoSEQ multiplex PCR; TCRdb's copy has only in-frame clones and lacks some. The profile shows 200,000 to 250,000 clones, around 10% of them singletons. Every donor provided one heparinised blood draw, which averaged about 110 mL. Study results and limitations: The VDJ junctions of type 1 diabetes patients carried fewer insertions and more deletions. Shortening of TCRB CDR3s, moderate but significant, appeared in all four CD4+ subsets of Type 1 diabetes patients. PCR might show a preference for shorter templates, equally across patients and controls.

CDR3 length: 16 residues. Germline lookup yields CDR1 SGHVS and CDR2 FNYEAQ. V shed 5 bases and J shed 2 bases, with 15 bases lying between them. Sequenced input: naive CD4+ T cells from blood. The chain carries TRBV7-6 and TRBJ1-4, with D perhaps TRBD1 (5 bases). The clonotype comes from a woman aged 18-29 years in good health. In DNA form, the CDR3 reads TGTGCCAGCAGCCCCCACGGGCAGGGTACTAATGAAAAACTGTTTTTT. Residues: CASSPHGQGTNEKLFF.